The 15 T cell receptor beta chains listed next were all sequenced from one sample in a study of blood T cell repertoires in COVID-19. Sequencing was performed with immunoSEQ multiplex PCR; in TCRdb, only in-frame clones are kept and a portion is missing. The repertoire consists of 370,000 or so clones, with around 87% occurring once and the leading ten covering 1% to 1.5%. Sequencing input: PBMCs or T cells enriched from blood (not recorded which). The receptors were sampled from a man aged 25 to 40 who had recovered from COVID-19.

The gene calls are TRBV30 and TRBJ1-2; no definite D call. Germline loops: CDR1 GTSNPN, CDR2 SVGIG (reference sequence). The CDR3 has 11 amino acids. V was clipped by 0 bases and J by 7 bases, with 6 bases between them. CDR3 coding DNA: TGTGCCTGGAGTGTACCGGGTGGCTACACCTTC. As protein: CAWSVPGGYTF.

This clone was recorded only once. The chain combines TRBV11-1 with TRBJ2-1; TRBD1 aligns across 7 bases. CDR1 and CDR2 from the germline V gene are SGHAT and FQDESV (reference sequence). V gave up 6 bases and J gave up 8 bases; unmatched junction bases: 7. The CDR3 sequence is 13 residues long. CDR3 bases: TGTGCCAGCAGTTCCCGACAGGGCCATGAGCAGTTCTTC. This encodes CASSSRQGHEQFF. Looking up the rest from reference TRBV11-1 and TRBJ2-1 gives the full variable domain: EAEVAQSPRYKITEKSQAVAFWCDPISGHATLYWYRQILGQGPELLVQFQDESVVDDSQLPKDRFSAERLKGVDSTLKIQPAELGDSAMYLCASSSRQGHEQFFGPGTRLTVL.

The chain carries TRBV19 and TRBJ1-3, with D uncertain. The V gene's germline CDR1 is LNHDA and CDR2 SQIVND (reference sequence). Trimming pared 7 bases from V and 0 bases from J, leaving 16 bases between. The CDR3 consists of 16 residues. The CDR3, as DNA: TGTGCCAGTATAGGCCACAGCCTGAGCTCTGGAAACACCATATATTTT. Translation: CASIGHSLSSGNTIYF. The full variable domain, in which reference TRBV19 and TRBJ1-3 provide the parts outside the CDR3, is DGGITQSPKYLFRKEGQNVTLSCEQNLNHDAMYWYRQDPGQGLRLIYYSQIVNDFQKGDIAEGYSVSREKKESFPLTVTSAQKNPTAFYLCASIGHSLSSGNTIYFGEGSWLTVV.

The chain recombines TRBV5-6 with TRBJ1-3, with D perhaps matching TRBD1 (6 bases). Trimming removed 2 bases at V and 7 bases at J, with 7 bases between. Per the germline V gene, CDR1 is SGHDT and CDR2 is YYEEEE. The CDR3 length is 12 residues. The CDR3 reads CASSFQGNTIYF. The CDR3 DNA reads TGTGCCAGCAGCTTCCAGGGGAACACCATATATTTT.

The gene calls are TRBV7-3 and TRBJ1-1; D is uncertain. Between the trimmed V and J ends, which lost 5 bases and 4 bases, there was a span of 8 bases. CDR1 SGHTA and CDR2 FQGTGA come from the germline V gene. The CDR3 runs to 12 residues. The CDR3, as DNA: TGTGCCAGCAGCCAGGAAGGCACTGAAGCTTTCTTT. Amino acid sequence: CASSQEGTEAFF.

V is TRBV12-2 and J is TRBJ2-3; TRBD2, the table's D call, lacks a check against the DNA. TRBV12-2 is a listed pseudogene. CDR3 length equals 18 residues. For the CDR3, the DNA is TGTGCAAGTCGCTTAGGGGTGGGCCTAGCGGGGTCCACAGATACGCAGTATTTT. Protein sequence: CASRLGVGLAGSTDTQYF.

V and J are TRBV29-1 and TRBJ2-5; TRBD1 matches 10 bases. V lost 4 bases to trimming and J lost 3 bases; unmatched junction nucleotides: 5. The CDR3 has 14 residues. The germline CDR1 and CDR2 sequences are SQVTM and ANQGSEA. The chain's CDR3 is CSVGRTGGEETQYF. In nucleotides, the CDR3 is TGCAGCGTTGGTCGGACAGGGGGGGAAGAGACCCAGTACTTC. Variable domain in full (rest from reference TRBV29-1 and TRBJ2-5): SAVISQKPSRDICQRGTSLTIQCQVDSQVTMMFWYRQQPGQSLTLIATANQGSEATYESGFVIDKFPISRPNLTFSTLTVSNMSPEDSSIYLCSVGRTGGEETQYFGPGTRLLVL.

The chain joins TRBV29-1 to TRBJ2-2; 10 positions agree with TRBD2. V was pared by 5 bases and J by 4 bases, with 4 bases of the junction left unmatched. CDR1 and CDR2 from the germline V gene are SQVTM and ANQGSEA. This CDR3 comprises 14 residues. The CDR3 loop reads CSVYTSGATGELFF. The CDR3 DNA sequence: TGCAGCGTTTATACTAGCGGGGCCACCGGGGAGCTGTTTTTT.

This sequence joins TRBV21-1 and TRBJ2-7; the table names TRBD1, a call not compared with the DNA. TRBV21-1 is annotated as a pseudogene. The CDR3 has 14 amino acids. The CDR3 sequence is CASSTRDRDYEQYF. In nucleotides, the CDR3 is TGTGCCAGCAGCACCCGGGACAGGGACTACGAGCAGTACTTC.

This clone has at least ten counts. The V call is TRBV7-8, the J call TRBJ1-1; maybe TRBD1 (6 bases). CDR1 SGHVS and CDR2 FQNEAQ come from the germline V gene. V was clipped by 6 bases and J by 7 bases, with 15 bases between them. This CDR3 has 13 residues. This chain's CDR3 is CASRPRTEGEAFF. In DNA form, the CDR3 reads TGTGCCAGCAGACCTAGGACAGAGGGTGAAGCTTTCTTT.

This chain connects TRBV30 to TRBJ1-1; D is undetermined. Germline values: CDR1 GTSNPN, CDR2 SVGIG (reference sequence). The V end lost 0 bases, the J end lost 2 bases, and 10 bases lay between the germline ends. The CDR3 totals 14 residues. DNA for the CDR3: TGTGCCTGGAGTGTACTCCAGGCAAACACTGAAGCTTTCTTT. Translation gives CAWSVLQANTEAFF.

The V and J genes are TRBV19 and TRBJ2-7, with a possible D match to TRBD1 (6 bases). The germline CDR1 and CDR2 sequences are LNHDA and SQIVND (reference sequence). The CDR3 consists of 14 residues. V shed 4 bases and J shed 2 bases, with 12 bases lying between them. The CDR3 region has the DNA TGTGCCAGTAGTAGACAGGTTGGAGCCTACGAGCAGTACTTC. Protein product: CASSRQVGAYEQYF. Full variable domain (missing parts from reference TRBV19 and TRBJ2-7): DGGITQSPKYLFRKEGQNVTLSCEQNLNHDAMYWYRQDPGQGLRLIYYSQIVNDFQKGDIAEGYSVSREKKESFPLTVTSAQKNPTAFYLCASSRQVGAYEQYFGPGTRLTVT.

In its sample, this clone was seen a few times. CDR3 DNA: TGTGCCAGTAGTAAAACTGCGAACACTGAAGCTTTCTTT. Protein: CASSKTANTEAFF. The rearrangement joins TRBV19 to TRBJ1-1; no firm D call. This CDR3 comprises 13 residues. Germline CDR1 and CDR2: LNHDA and SQIVND (reference sequence). Trimming removed 4 bases from V and 1 base from J, with 7 bases in between.

The V and J genes are TRBV5-6 and TRBJ1-3, with 11 nucleotides matching TRBD1. V was clipped by 4 bases and J by 2 bases; unmatched bases: 11. CDR3 size: 18 residues. Germline lookup yields CDR1 SGHDT and CDR2 YYEEEE. In DNA, the CDR3 is TGTGCCAGCAGCCTCGGATCCGGACAGGGGGCGGCTGGAAACACCATATATTTT. This sequence encodes CASSLGSGQGAAGNTIYF.

The V call is TRBV4-2, the J call TRBJ1-4, with a weak D call TRBD1 (5 bases). Trimming pared 0 bases from V and 7 bases from J, leaving 12 bases between. CDR1 and CDR2 (germline): LGHNA, YNFKEQ. This CDR3 has 15 amino acids. CDR3 sequence reads: CASSQDRTIGEKLFF. The CDR3 DNA reads as TGTGCCAGCAGCCAAGATCGGACAATCGGTGAAAAACTGTTTTTT.